A single sample gave rise to the 17 T cell receptor beta chains below, sequenced in a study of T cell responses to AZD1222 COVID-19 vaccine. TCRdb's table, derived via immunoSEQ multiplex PCR, lists solely in-frame clones and lacks some. The sample shows approximately 99,000 clones, just over 85% of them seen only once. Sequenced here: peripheral blood, sampled on day 0 of AZD1222 vaccination. The receptors derive from an adult in good health.

The CDR3 reads CASRRTGGSYNSPLHF. The CDR3 DNA is TGTGCCAGCAGGAGGACAGGGGGCTCCTATAATTCACCCCTCCACTTT. The gene calls are TRBV28 and TRBJ1-6, with TRBD1 matching over 10 bases. J gave up 0 bases and V 6 bases, and 2 bases lay outside the gene matches. Germline V gene lookup returns CDR1 MDHEN and CDR2 SYDVKM. The CDR3 spans 16 residues. Complete variable domain (other parts from reference TRBV28 and TRBJ1-6): DVKVTQSSRYLVKRTGEKVFLECVQDMDHENMFWYRQDPGLGLRLIYFSYDVKMKEKGDIPEGYSVSREKKERFSLILESASTNQTSMYLCASRRTGGSYNSPLHFGNGTRLTVT.

CDR3 coding DNA: TGTGCCAGTAGTATAGAGGTCTGGCGGGGAAATAATTCACCCCTCCACTTT. This gives the protein CASSIEVWRGNNSPLHF. The chain recombines TRBV19 with TRBJ1-6; D remains ambiguous. This CDR3 region has 17 residues. Trimming left V 0 bases short and J 5 bases short, with 14 bases between. CDR1 is LNHDA, CDR2 SQIVND, per germline (reference sequence).

The chain employs TRBV10-1 and TRBJ1-5; D remains unclear. Germline V gene lookup returns CDR1 WNHNN and CDR2 SYGVQD (reference sequence). Trimming removed 6 bases from V and 7 bases from J, with 13 bases in between. The CDR3 is 13 amino acids. The CDR3 sequence: CASSERLNQPQHF. The CDR3 DNA follows: TGCGCCAGCAGCGAACGTTTGAACCAGCCCCAGCATTTT.

This rearrangement joins TRBV19 to TRBJ1-2; D gene ambiguous. The CDR3 runs 13 residues. V lost 10 bases and J lost 4, with 16 bases in between. CDR1 is LNHDA, CDR2 SQIVND, per germline (reference sequence). This chain's CDR3 is CATRGGNFYGYTF. The CDR3 DNA is TGTGCCACCCGGGGAGGGAACTTCTATGGCTACACCTTC. Filled out from reference TRBV19 and TRBJ1-2, the complete variable domain reads DGGITQSPKYLFRKEGQNVTLSCEQNLNHDAMYWYRQDPGQGLRLIYYSQIVNDFQKGDIAEGYSVSREKKESFPLTVTSAQKNPTAFYLCATRGGNFYGYTFGSGTRLTVV.

V is TRBV3-1 (or the pseudogene TRBV3-2) and J is TRBJ1-2; no firm D call. CDR3 size: 14 residues. V lost 0 bases, J lost 2 bases, and 7 bases lay in between. Germline V gene data show CDR1 as LGHDT and CDR2 as YNNKEL (reference sequence). Here the CDR3 DNA reads TGTGCCAGCAGCCAAGATTCGGGGAACTATGGCTACACCTTC. The encoded protein is CASSQDSGNYGYTF.

The chain is built from TRBV7-6 and TRBJ1-2; D not resolved. The CDR3 contains 13 residues. V dropped 6 bases and J dropped 8 bases, with 16 bases sitting between them. The germline CDR1 and CDR2 sequences are SGHVS and FNYEAQ. The CDR3: CASSVTLDGGYTF. In nucleotides, the CDR3 is TGTGCCAGCAGTGTAACCCTGGACGGCGGCTACACCTTC.

V gene TRBV5-4 combines with J gene TRBJ1-2; a weak D match, TRBD1 (5 bases). The length of the CDR3 is 14 residues. Germline V gene sequence: CDR1 SGHNT, CDR2 YYREEE (reference sequence). V lost 0 bases, J lost 4 bases, and 10 bases lay in between. CDR3: CASSLEAGPYGYTF. The CDR3 DNA reads as TGTGCCAGCAGCTTGGAAGCAGGGCCCTATGGCTACACCTTC.

The chain uses TRBV11-3 and TRBJ1-1, with D possibly TRBD1 on 6 matching bases. The CDR3 is 14 residues long. Germline values: CDR1 SGHNT, CDR2 YENEEA. V shed 4 bases and J shed 7 bases, with 16 bases lying between them. The CDR3 region is CASSSRDNRNEAFF. CDR3 coding DNA: TGTGCCAGCAGCTCCCGGGACAATCGTAATGAAGCTTTCTTT.

This clone was counted only a few times. This chain uses TRBV7-2 with TRBJ1-3; TRBD1 might be the D (5 bases). The CDR3 runs 14 residues. Germline V lookup: CDR1 SGHTA, CDR2 FQGNSA. V dropped 5 bases and J dropped 4 bases, with 12 bases sitting between them. In DNA form, the CDR3 reads TGTGCCAGCAGCACCGGGACGGACGGAAACACCATATATTTT. Translation gives CASSTGTDGNTIYF.

This clone was seen a handful of times. The sample contains more than one DNA sequence encoding this CDR3. The genes are TRBV29-1 and TRBJ1-1; D unclear. The CDR3 is 12 residues long. V lost 3 bases and J 1 base, leaving 6 bases between the germline ends. Germline V gene lookup returns CDR1 SQVTM and CDR2 ANQGSEA. CDR3 DNA sequence: TGCAGCGTTGACCGGGGGAACACTGAAGCTTTCTTT. This codes for CSVDRGNTEAFF.

V gene TRBV19 combines with J gene TRBJ2-2; 8 positions agree with TRBD2. Looked up from germline, CDR1 is LNHDA and CDR2 is SQIVND (reference sequence). CDR3 size: 15 residues. V lost 6 bases, J lost 6 bases, and 9 bases stayed unmatched. The CDR3 nucleotides are TGTGCCAGTAGCGTAGATGCGGGGGGCTCCGGGGAGCTGTTTTTT. It translates to CASSVDAGGSGELFF. The whole variable domain, remainder taken from reference TRBV19 and TRBJ2-2, is DGGITQSPKYLFRKEGQNVTLSCEQNLNHDAMYWYRQDPGQGLRLIYYSQIVNDFQKGDIAEGYSVSREKKESFPLTVTSAQKNPTAFYLCASSVDAGGSGELFFGEGSRLTVL.

Turning to this clone: This may be a read error: a much more frequent sequence differs by one nucleotide. V gene TRBV5-8 combines with J gene TRBJ2-5; D possibly corresponds to TRBD2 (6 bases). Trimming shortened V by 6 bases and J by 4 bases, and 22 bases separated the two germline ends. Germline V gene sequence: CDR1 SGHTS, CDR2 YDEGEE. The CDR3 is 16 residues long. The CDR3 here is CASNLVSGPTLETQYF. In DNA, the CDR3 is TGTGCCAGCAACCTGGTTAGCGGTCCAACTCTAGAGACCCAGTACTTC.

The sample holds a few counts of this clone. The rearrangement links TRBV5-1 to TRBJ1-6; D unresolved. The CDR3 is 13 amino acids. Between the trimmed V and J ends, which lost 0 bases and 8 bases, there was a span of 6 bases. Per germline, CDR1 SGHRS and CDR2 YFSETQ. DNA of the CDR3: TGCGCCAGCAGCTTGGGTGGGGATTCACCCCTCCACTTT. Translated: CASSLGGDSPLHF.

The CDR3 reads CASSLVRISGNTIYF. As DNA, the CDR3 is TGTGCCAGCAGCCTTGTGCGAATCTCTGGAAACACCATATATTTT. The V and J genes are TRBV5-8 and TRBJ1-3; no clear D gene. V was trimmed by 4 bases and J by 0 bases, leaving 11 bases between them. CDR3 length: 15 amino acids. CDR1 is SGHTS and CDR2 is YDEGEE in the germline V gene.

V and J are TRBV7-9 and TRBJ1-1, with D uncertain. This CDR3 has 13 amino acids. V lost 7 bases to trimming and J lost 6 bases, with 15 bases between them. The germline V gene encodes CDR1 SEHNR and CDR2 FQNEAQ (reference sequence). This CDR3 reads CASNTQVVAEAFF. The CDR3 bases are TGTGCCAGCAACACTCAGGTGGTTGCTGAAGCTTTCTTT.

The chain joins TRBV18 to TRBJ1-4, with 8 bases lining up with TRBD1. The germline CDR1 and CDR2 sequences are KGHSH and LQKENI. V lost 0 bases and J lost 0; bases outside the gene matches: 0. The CDR3 consists of 16 residues. The CDR3 region is CASSPPGQATNEKLFF. CDR3 nucleotides: TGTGCCAGCTCACCACCGGGACAGGCAACTAATGAAAAACTGTTTTTT.

This chain uses TRBV14 with TRBJ1-3; D ambiguous. Deletions cut 7 bases from V and 0 bases from J, with 4 bases between. The CDR3 extends over 12 amino acids. Germline V CDR1 and CDR2: SGHDN, FVKESK. CDR3 sequence (DNA): TGTGCCAGCAAGCTCTCTGGAAACACCATATATTTT. Its protein product is CASKLSGNTIYF.